The 13 T cell receptor beta chains below come from one sample, sequenced in a study of blood T cell repertoires in COVID-19. The assay was immunoSEQ multiplex PCR, and TCRdb's table has in-frame clones only and misses some. The sample includes approximately 190,000 clones, nearly 90% of them seen just once. Specimen: peripheral blood. The receptors here all came from a man aged 55 to 69 with active or convalescent COVID-19.

This chain uses TRBV5-1 with TRBJ2-2, with D possibly matching TRBD1 (7 bases). This CDR3 comprises 15 residues. Deletions cut 0 bases from V and 6 bases from J, with 12 bases between. Germline CDR1 SGHRS, CDR2 YFSETQ. CDR3 in DNA: TGCGCCAGCAGCTTGGTAACAGGGGAGGCCGGGGAGCTGTTTTTT. It translates to CASSLVTGEAGELFF.

The chain uses TRBV4-1 and TRBJ2-3, with TRBD2 identical over 12 bases. With V trimmed by 0 bases and J by 5 bases, 9 bases remained unmatched. From germline, CDR1 is MGHRA and CDR2 YSYEKL. The CDR3 has 18 amino acids. CDR3 loop: CASSQDASGGAARDTQYF. CDR3 bases: TGCGCCAGCAGCCAAGATGCTAGCGGGGGGGCCGCGAGAGATACGCAGTATTTT.

The chain joins TRBV9 to TRBJ2-3; 8 bases line up with TRBD2. V was clipped by 5 bases and J by 6 bases; unmatched bases: 2. This CDR3 has 12 residues. Germline-derived CDR1 and CDR2 are SGDLS and YYNGEE. The CDR3 reads CASSRLADTQYF. The CDR3 nucleotides read TGTGCCAGCAGTCGACTAGCGGATACGCAGTATTTT.

The chain is built from TRBV6-5 and TRBJ1-2; 10 bases agree with TRBD1. This CDR3 region has 14 residues. With 7 bases clipped from V and 8 bases from J, the junction kept 10 bases outside the gene matches. The germline gives CDR1 MNHEY, CDR2 SVGAGI. The CDR3 coding sequence is TGTGCCAGCACTACCGGGACAGGGGTGCGGGGCTACACCTTC. This encodes CASTTGTGVRGYTF.

This chain connects TRBV19 to TRBJ2-3; 10 positions match TRBD1. CDR1 and CDR2 from the germline V gene are LNHDA and SQIVND (reference sequence). The trim removed 8 bases at V and 4 bases at J, leaving 6 bases unmatched. CDR3 length equals 14 residues. CDR3 DNA: TGTGCCAGTGGAGACAGGGGGCTTTCAGATACGCAGTATTTT. Translation: CASGDRGLSDTQYF.

The rearrangement uses TRBV19 and TRBJ1-6, with 9 bases identical to TRBD1. Germline V gene sequence: CDR1 LNHDA, CDR2 SQIVND (reference sequence). V was pared by 2 bases and J by 7 bases, with 6 bases of the junction left unmatched. This CDR3 is 16 amino acids long. The CDR3 DNA reads as TGTGCCAGTAGTATAAAACAGGGGGCGCAAAATTCACCCCTCCACTTT. This codes for CASSIKQGAQNSPLHF.

The rearrangement joins TRBV2 to TRBJ1-5, with D possibly being TRBD1 (6 bases). Germline-derived CDR1 and CDR2 are SNHLY and FYNNEI. There are 14 residues in the CDR3. Trimming left V 7 bases short and J 3 bases short, with 13 bases between. Here the CDR3 reads CASKGVNSNQPQHF. The CDR3 DNA reads as TGTGCCAGCAAGGGGGTCAACTCCAATCAGCCCCAGCATTTT.

The chain has TRBV3-1 (or the pseudogene TRBV3-2) and TRBJ1-4; TRBD1 matches at 7 bases. V gave up 3 bases and J gave up 8 bases; unmatched junction bases: 9. The CDR3 is 15 residues long. Germline V gene sequence: CDR1 LGHDT, CDR2 YNNKEL (reference sequence). Here the CDR3 reads CASSHLDRVYEKLFF. The CDR3 nucleotides read TGTGCCAGCAGCCACCTAGACAGGGTTTACGAAAAACTGTTTTTT.

The chain employs TRBV11-2 and TRBJ1-2, with 7 positions matching TRBD1. From germline, CDR1 is SGHAT and CDR2 FQNNGV. This CDR3 region has 13 residues. J lost 4 bases, V lost 6 bases, and 5 bases had no gene match. The CDR3 reads CASSNRGPYGYTF. For the CDR3, the DNA is TGTGCCAGCAGTAACAGGGGACCCTATGGCTACACCTTC.

The rearrangement links TRBV14 to TRBJ1-2; D gene unclear. The V end lost 1 base, the J end lost 2 bases, and 11 bases lay between the germline ends. Germline V lookup: CDR1 SGHDN, CDR2 FVKESK. The length of the CDR3 is 15 residues. The CDR3 sequence is CASSQATGYNYGYTF. The DNA of the CDR3 is TGTGCCAGCAGCCAAGCTACGGGATACAACTATGGCTACACCTTC.

The gene calls are TRBV27 and TRBJ1-3, with 10 bases lining up with TRBD1. J lost 4 bases, V lost 5 bases, and 5 bases had no gene match. Germline CDR1 MNHEY, CDR2 SMNVEV (reference sequence). This CDR3 region has 15 residues. DNA of the CDR3: TGTGCCAGCAGTCCCGGGACAGGGGCCGGAAACACCATATATTTT. This translates into CASSPGTGAGNTIYF.

The V and J genes are TRBV10-1 and TRBJ2-7, with D hard to call. V was trimmed by 0 bases and J by 7 bases, leaving 10 bases between them. The CDR3 has 13 amino acids. Germline lookup yields CDR1 WNHNN and CDR2 SYGVQD (reference sequence). In DNA, the CDR3 is TGCGCCAGCAGTGAGTCGTTAGGCGGAGAGCAGTACTTC. It translates to CASSESLGGEQYF.

This clone was recorded only once. The sample contains more than one DNA sequence encoding this CDR3. V usage is TRBV6-5 and J usage is TRBJ1-6; 10 nucleotides agree with TRBD1. Germline CDR1 MNHEY, CDR2 SVGAGI. With V trimmed by 6 bases and J by 7 bases, 3 bases remained unmatched. The CDR3 extends over 14 amino acids. The CDR3 region has the DNA TGTGCCAGCAGCCCGGACAGGGGGAATTCACCCCTCCACTTT. Translating gives CASSPDRGNSPLHF.